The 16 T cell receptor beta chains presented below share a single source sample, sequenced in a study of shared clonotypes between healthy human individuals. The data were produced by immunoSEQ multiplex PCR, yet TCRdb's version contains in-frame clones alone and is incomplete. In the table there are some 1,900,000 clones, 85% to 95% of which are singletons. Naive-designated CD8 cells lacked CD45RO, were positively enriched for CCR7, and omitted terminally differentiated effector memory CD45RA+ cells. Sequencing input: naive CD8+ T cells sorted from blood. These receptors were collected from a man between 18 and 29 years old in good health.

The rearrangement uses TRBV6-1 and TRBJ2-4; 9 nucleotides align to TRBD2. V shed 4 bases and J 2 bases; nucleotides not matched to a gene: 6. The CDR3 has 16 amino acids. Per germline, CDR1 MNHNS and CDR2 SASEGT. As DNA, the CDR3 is TGTGCCAGCAGTGGGGGACTAGCAACGACCAAAAACATTCAGTACTTC. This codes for CASSGGLATTKNIQYF.

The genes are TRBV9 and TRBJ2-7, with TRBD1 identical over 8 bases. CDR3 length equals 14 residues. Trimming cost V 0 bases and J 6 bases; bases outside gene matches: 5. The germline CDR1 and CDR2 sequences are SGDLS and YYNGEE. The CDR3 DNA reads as TGTGCCAGCAGCGTAGTCGGTACAGGGGGCGAGCAGTACTTC. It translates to CASSVVGTGGEQYF. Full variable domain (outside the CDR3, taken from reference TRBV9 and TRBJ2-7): DSGVTQTPKHLITATGQRVTLRCSPRSGDLSVYWYQQSLDQGLQFLIQYYNGEERAKGNILERFSAQQFPDLHSELNLSSLELGDSALYFCASSVVGTGGEQYFGPGTRLTVT.

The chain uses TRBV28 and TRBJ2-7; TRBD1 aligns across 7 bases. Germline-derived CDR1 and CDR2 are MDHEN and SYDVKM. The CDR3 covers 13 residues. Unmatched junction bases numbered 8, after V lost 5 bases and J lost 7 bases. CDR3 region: CASSAGQVLEQYF. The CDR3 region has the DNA TGTGCCAGCAGTGCCGGACAGGTATTGGAGCAGTACTTC.

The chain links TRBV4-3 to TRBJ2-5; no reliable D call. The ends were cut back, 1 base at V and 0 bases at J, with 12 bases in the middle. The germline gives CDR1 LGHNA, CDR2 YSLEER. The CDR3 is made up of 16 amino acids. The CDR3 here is CASSQGVGQNQETQYF. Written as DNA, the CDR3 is TGCGCCAGCAGCCAAGGAGTGGGTCAGAACCAAGAGACCCAGTACTTC.

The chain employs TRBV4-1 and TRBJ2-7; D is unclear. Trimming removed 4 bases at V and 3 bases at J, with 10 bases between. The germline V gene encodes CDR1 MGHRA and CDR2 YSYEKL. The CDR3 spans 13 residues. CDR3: CASSPGWGYEQYF. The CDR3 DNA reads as TGCGCCAGCAGCCCCGGGTGGGGCTACGAGCAGTACTTC.

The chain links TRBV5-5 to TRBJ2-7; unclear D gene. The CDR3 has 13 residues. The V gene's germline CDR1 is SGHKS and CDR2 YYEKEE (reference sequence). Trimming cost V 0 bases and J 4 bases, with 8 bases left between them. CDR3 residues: CASSLGIEYEQYF. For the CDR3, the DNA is TGTGCCAGCAGCTTGGGGATCGAATACGAGCAGTACTTC.

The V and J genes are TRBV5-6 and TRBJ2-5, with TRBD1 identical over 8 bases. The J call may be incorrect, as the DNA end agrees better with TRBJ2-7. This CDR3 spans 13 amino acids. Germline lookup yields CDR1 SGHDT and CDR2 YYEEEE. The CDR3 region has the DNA TGTGCCAGCAGCGGACAGGGTACCGACGAGCAGTACTTC. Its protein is CASSGQGTDEQYF.

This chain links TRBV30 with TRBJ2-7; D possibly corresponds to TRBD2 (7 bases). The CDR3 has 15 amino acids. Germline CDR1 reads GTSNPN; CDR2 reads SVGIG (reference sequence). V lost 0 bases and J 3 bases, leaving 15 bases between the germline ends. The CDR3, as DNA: TGTGCCTGGAGTGTACTAAGGGGGGGTCTCTACGAGCAGTACTTC. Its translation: CAWSVLRGGLYEQYF.

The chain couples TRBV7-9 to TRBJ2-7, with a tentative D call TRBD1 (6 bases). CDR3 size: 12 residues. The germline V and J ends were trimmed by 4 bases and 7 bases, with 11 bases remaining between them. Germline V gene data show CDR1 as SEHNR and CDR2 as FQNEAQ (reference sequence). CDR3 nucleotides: TGTGCCAGCAGCTCTGGACAGATTGAGCAGTACTTC. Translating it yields CASSSGQIEQYF.

CDR3 nucleotides: TGTGCCAGTAGTATCAGAGGGAGAAGCACCGGGGAGCTGTTTTTT. Its translation: CASSIRGRSTGELFF. J is TRBJ2-2 and V is TRBV19; maybe TRBD2 (5 bases). The CDR3 runs 15 residues. Between the trimmed V and J ends, which lost 3 bases and 4 bases, there was a span of 12 bases. Germline V gene data show CDR1 as LNHDA and CDR2 as SQIVND (reference sequence).

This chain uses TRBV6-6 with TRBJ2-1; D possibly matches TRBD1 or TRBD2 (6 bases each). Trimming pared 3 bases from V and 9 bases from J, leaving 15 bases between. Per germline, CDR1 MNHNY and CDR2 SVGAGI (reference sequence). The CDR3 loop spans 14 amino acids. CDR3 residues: CASSYLAGGGEQFF. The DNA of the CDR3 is TGTGCCAGCAGTTATCTTGCCGGGGGCGGTGAGCAGTTCTTC.

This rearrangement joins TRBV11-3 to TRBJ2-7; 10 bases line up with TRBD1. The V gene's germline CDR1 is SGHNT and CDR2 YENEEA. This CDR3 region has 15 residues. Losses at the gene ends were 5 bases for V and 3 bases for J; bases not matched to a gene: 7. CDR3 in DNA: TGTGCCAGCAGCCTGGGAGGGACAGGGGACTACGAGCAGTACTTC. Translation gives CASSLGGTGDYEQYF.

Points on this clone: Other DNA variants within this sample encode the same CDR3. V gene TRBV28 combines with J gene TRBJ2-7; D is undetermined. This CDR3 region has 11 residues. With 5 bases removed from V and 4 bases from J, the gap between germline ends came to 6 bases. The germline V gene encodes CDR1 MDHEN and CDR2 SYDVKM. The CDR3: CASSPAYEQYF. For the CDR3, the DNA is TGTGCCAGCAGTCCCGCGTACGAGCAGTACTTC.

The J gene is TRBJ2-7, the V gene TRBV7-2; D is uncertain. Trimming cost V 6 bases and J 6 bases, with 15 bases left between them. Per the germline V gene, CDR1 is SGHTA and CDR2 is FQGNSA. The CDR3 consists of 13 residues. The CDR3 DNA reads TGTGCCAGCAGACCGAAATGGCCTACCGAGCAGTACTTC. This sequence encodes CASRPKWPTEQYF. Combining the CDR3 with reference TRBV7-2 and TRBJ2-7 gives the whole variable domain GAGVSQSPSNKVTEKGKDVELRCDPISGHTALYWYRQSLGQGLEFLIYFQGNSAPDKSGLPSDRFSAERTGGSVSTLTIQRTQQEDSAVYLCASRPKWPTEQYFGPGTRLTVT.

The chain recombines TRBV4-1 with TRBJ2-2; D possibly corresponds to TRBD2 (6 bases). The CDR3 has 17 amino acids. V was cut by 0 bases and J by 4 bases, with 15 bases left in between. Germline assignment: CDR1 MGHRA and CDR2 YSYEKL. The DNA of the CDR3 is TGCGCCAGCAGCCAAGAAAGGAGGGGCATGTCCACCGGGGAGCTGTTTTTT. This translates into CASSQERRGMSTGELFF.

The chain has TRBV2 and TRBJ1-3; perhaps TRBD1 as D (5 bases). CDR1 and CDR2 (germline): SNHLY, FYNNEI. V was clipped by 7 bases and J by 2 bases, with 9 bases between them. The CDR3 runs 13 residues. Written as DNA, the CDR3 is TGTGCCAGCACTGCCAGGGCTGGAAACACCATATATTTT. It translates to CASTARAGNTIYF.